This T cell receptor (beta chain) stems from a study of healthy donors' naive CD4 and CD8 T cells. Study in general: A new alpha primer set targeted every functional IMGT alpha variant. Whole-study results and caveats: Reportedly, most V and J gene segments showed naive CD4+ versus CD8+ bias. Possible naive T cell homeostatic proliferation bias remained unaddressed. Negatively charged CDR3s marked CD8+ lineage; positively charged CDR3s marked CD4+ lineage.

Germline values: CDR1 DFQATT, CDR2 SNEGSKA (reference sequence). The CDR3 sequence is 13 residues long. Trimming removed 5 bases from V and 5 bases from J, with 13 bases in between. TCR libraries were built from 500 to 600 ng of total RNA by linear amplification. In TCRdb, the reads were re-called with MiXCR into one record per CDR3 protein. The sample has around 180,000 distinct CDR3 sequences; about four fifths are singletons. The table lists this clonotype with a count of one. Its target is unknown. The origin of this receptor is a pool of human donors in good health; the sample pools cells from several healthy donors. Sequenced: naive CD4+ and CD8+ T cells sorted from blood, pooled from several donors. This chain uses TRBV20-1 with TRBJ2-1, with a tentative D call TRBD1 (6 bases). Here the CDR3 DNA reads TGCAGTGCTGAAGAGGCAGGGGACAATGAGCAGTTCTTC. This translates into CSAEEAGDNEQFF.